These T cell receptor beta chains were read from a single sample in a study of molecular identifiers for immune sequencing clone quantification. TCRdb independently ran MiXCR on the PCR reads; one entry per CDR3 protein. The table records approximately 54,000 distinct CDR3 sequences, around 25% of them present only once. Sequenced material: naive CD8+ T cells from blood, with Jurkat cell RNA spiked in. The receptors here all came from a human donor in good health. Some libraries in this study had Jurkat cell RNA spiked in. CDR3s include the opening cysteine and the closing phenylalanine or tryptophan. The D gene is left open where the match is weak. Clone size appears in some rows only: once, few, many, or a class for an expanded clone.

d_call | j_call | v_call | clone_size | cdr3_aa | cdr3_nt
TRBD2 | TRBJ2-1 | TRBV6-6 | - | CASSYSGASGALAEQFF | TGTGCCAGCAGTTACTCAGGGGCTAGCGGGGCCCTCGCGGAGCAGTTCTTC
TRBD2 | TRBJ2-3 | TRBV4-1 | many | CASSNSAASGVTDTQYF | TGCGCCAGCAGTAATTCTGCTGCTAGCGGGGTAACAGATACGCAGTATTTT
- | TRBJ2-5 | TRBV28 | many | CASSLRLVFGTQYF | TGTGCCAGCAGTCTACGGCTCGTTTTTGGGACCCAGTACTTC
- | TRBJ2-2 | TRBV4-3 | many | CASSQHPRDGGELFF | TGCGCCAGCAGCCAACACCCACGGGACGGCGGGGAGCTGTTTTTT
TRBD2 | TRBJ2-2 | TRBV29-1 | many | CSVGTSGSTGELFF | TGCAGCGTCGGGACTAGCGGGAGCACCGGGGAGCTGTTTTTT
TRBD1 | TRBJ1-1 | TRBV28 | - | CASSFPGQVNTEAFF | TGTGCCAGCAGTTTCCCCGGACAGGTGAACACTGAAGCTTTCTTT
TRBD1 | TRBJ2-7 | TRBV6-2/TRBV6-3 | many | CASRLDRRVSYEQYF | TGTGCCAGCAGATTGGACAGGCGGGTATCCTACGAGCAGTACTTC
TRBD1 | TRBJ2-3 | TRBV10-3 | - | CAIRGTGSMGDTQYF | TGTGCCATCAGAGGGACAGGGTCGATGGGAGATACGCAGTATTTT
- | TRBJ2-1 | TRBV4-3 | few | CASSQDGRDDEQFF | TGCGCCAGCAGCCAAGATGGCAGGGACGATGAGCAGTTCTTC
TRBD2 | TRBJ2-5 | TRBV6-2/TRBV6-3 | few | CASSYSSGRGAETQYF | TGTGCCAGCAGTTACTCTTCCGGGAGGGGCGCGGAGACCCAGTACTTC
- | TRBJ1-1 | TRBV5-6 | many | CASSLLRTEAFF | TGTGCCAGCAGCTTGTTGCGCACTGAAGCTTTCTTT
TRBD1 | TRBJ2-5 | TRBV27 | many | CASSLVGQGLETQYF | TGTGCCAGCAGTTTAGTGGGACAGGGACTCGAGACCCAGTACTTC
- | TRBJ2-5 | TRBV28 | many | CASSFAGPETQYF | TGTGCCAGCAGTTTTGCTGGGCCCGAGACCCAGTACTTC
- | TRBJ2-7 | TRBV27 | - | CASTTTIGSGYEQYF | TGTGCCAGCACCACGACGATCGGGTCCGGCTACGAGCAGTACTTC
- | TRBJ2-5 | TRBV28 | many | CASSFSTGPGETQYF | TGTGCCAGCAGTTTCTCGACTGGGCCCGGGGAGACCCAGTACTTC